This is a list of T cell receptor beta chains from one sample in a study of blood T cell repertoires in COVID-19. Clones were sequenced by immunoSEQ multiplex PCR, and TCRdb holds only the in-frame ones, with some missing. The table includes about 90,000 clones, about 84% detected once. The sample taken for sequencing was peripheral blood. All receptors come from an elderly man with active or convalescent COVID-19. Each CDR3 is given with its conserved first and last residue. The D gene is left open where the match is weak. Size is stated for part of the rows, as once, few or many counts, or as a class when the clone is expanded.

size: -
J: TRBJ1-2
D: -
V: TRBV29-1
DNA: TGCAGCGTTGAATCAGGGTACTATGGCTACACCTTC
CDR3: CSVESGYYGYTF

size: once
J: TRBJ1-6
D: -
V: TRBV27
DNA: TGTGCCAGCAGTCCATCGGACACCCATAATTCACCCCTCCACTTT
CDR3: CASSPSDTHNSPLHF

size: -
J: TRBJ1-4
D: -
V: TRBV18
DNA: TGTGCCAGCTCACAACAGGCAACTAATGAAAAACTGTTTTTT
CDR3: CASSQQATNEKLFF

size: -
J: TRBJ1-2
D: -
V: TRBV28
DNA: TGTGCCAGCAGTCTACCTCATGGCTACACCTTC
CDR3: CASSLPHGYTF

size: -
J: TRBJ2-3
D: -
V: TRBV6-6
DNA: TGTGCCAGCACCCTGGCCGCTCTCACAGATACGCAGTATTTT
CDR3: CASTLAALTDTQYF

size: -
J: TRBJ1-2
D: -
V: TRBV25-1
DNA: TGTGCCAGCAGGGAGACAGGTGGAAACTATGGCTACACCTTC
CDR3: CASRETGGNYGYTF

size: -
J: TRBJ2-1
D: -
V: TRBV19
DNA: TGTGCCAGTAGTACTCCTTCTGCAGCCGGGGGTTACAATGAGCAGTTCTTC
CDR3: CASSTPSAAGGYNEQFF

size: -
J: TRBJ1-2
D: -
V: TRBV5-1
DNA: TGCGCCAGCAGACCCGACAGAAACTATGGCTACACCTTC
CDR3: CASRPDRNYGYTF

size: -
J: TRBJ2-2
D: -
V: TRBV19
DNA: TGTGCCAGTAGTGCCGGCGGCGGCACCGGGGAGCTGTTTTTT
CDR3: CASSAGGGTGELFF

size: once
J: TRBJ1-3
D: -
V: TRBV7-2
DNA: TGTGCCAGCAGCTCAGAGGGAGGTAGAAACACCATATATTTT
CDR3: CASSSEGGRNTIYF

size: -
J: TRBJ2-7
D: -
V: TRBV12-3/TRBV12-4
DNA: TGTGCCAGCAGCCCCTTCCCAGGGCTCGAGCAGTACTTC
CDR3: CASSPFPGLEQYF

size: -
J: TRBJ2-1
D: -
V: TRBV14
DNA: TGTGCCAGCAGCCAAGCGGGGGGCATTTACAATGAGCAGTTCTTC
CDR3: CASSQAGGIYNEQFF

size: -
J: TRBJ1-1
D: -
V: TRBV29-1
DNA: TGCAGCGGCGAGATGAACACTGAAGCTTTCTTT
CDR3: CSGEMNTEAFF

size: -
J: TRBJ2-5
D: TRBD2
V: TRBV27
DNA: TGTGCCAGCAGTCTGGGACTAGTCAGCCAAGAGACCCAGTACTTC
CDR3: CASSLGLVSQETQYF

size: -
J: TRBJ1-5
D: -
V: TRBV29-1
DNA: TGCAGCGTTGGGGCCAATAGCAATCAGCCCCAGCATTTT
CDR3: CSVGANSNQPQHF

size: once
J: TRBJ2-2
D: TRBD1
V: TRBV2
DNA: TGTGCCAGCAGCGGGACAGGGCGAACCGGGGAGCTGTTTTTT
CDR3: CASSGTGRTGELFF

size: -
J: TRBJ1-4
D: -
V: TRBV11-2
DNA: TGTGCCAGCAGCTTCCGGCGGGCTAATGAAAAACTGTTTTTT
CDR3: CASSFRRANEKLFF

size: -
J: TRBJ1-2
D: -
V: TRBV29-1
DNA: TGCAGCTCCGTGGCGGCCACGGGATATGGCTACACCTTC
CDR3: CSSVAATGYGYTF

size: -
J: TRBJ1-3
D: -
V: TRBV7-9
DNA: TGTGCCAGCAGCCGCTCCGGAGGGTCCTCTGGAAACACCATATATTTT
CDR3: CASSRSGGSSGNTIYF

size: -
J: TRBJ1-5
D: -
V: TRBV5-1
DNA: TGCGCCAGCAGCCCGGGTGGCTCCGGTCAGCCCCAGCATTTT
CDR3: CASSPGGSGQPQHF

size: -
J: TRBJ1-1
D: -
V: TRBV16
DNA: TGTGCCAGCAGCCAATCGGTATACAAAGAAAACACTGAAGCTTTCTTT
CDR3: CASSQSVYKENTEAFF

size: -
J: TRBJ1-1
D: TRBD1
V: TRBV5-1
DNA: TGCGCCAGCAGCTTGGGGACAGGGTTGGGCGAAGCTTTCTTT
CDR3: CASSLGTGLGEAFF

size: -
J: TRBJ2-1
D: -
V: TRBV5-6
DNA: TGTGCCAGCAGCTTATCTGTCCATGAGCAGTTCTTC
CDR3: CASSLSVHEQFF

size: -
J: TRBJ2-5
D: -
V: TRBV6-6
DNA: TGTGCCAGCAGTTATTCTGTGACCCAGTACTTC
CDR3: CASSYSVTQYF

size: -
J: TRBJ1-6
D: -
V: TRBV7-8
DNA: TGTGCCAGCAGCTTCCAGGGGTTGGTTGATTCACCCCTCCACTTT
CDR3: CASSFQGLVDSPLHF

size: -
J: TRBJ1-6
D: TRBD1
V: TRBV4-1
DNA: TGCGCCAGCGCTCCGGGACAGGGGGTTTCACCCCTCCACTTT
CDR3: CASAPGQGVSPLHF

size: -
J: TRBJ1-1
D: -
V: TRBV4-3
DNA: TGCGCCAGCAGCCAAGGTTTGCAGGGAAGGACGGGGAACACTGAAGCTTTCTTT
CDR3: CASSQGLQGRTGNTEAFF

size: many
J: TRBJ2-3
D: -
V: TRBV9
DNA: TGTGCCAGCAGCATAGGCGGAGCTAGCACAGATACGCAGTATTTT
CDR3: CASSIGGASTDTQYF

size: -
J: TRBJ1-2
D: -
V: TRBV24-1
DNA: TGTGCCACCAGTGGGGGGCTTAATGGCTACACCTTC
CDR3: CATSGGLNGYTF

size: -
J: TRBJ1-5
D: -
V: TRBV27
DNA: TGTGCCAGCAGAGAACAGATCTCTAGCAATCAGCCCCAGCATTTT
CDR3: CASREQISSNQPQHF

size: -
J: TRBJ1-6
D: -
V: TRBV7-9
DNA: TGTGCCAGCAGCTTAGTGGATCGGGCAGGGCCGTCTTCACCCCTCCACTTT
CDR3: CASSLVDRAGPSSPLHF

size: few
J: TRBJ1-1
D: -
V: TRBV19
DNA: TGTGCCAGTAGCACCCTACTAAGGGGCTCGACTGAAGCTTTCTTT
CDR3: CASSTLLRGSTEAFF

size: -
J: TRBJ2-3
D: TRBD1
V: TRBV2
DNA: TGTGCCAGCCGAATGGGACAGGGCCCAGATACGCAGTATTTT
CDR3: CASRMGQGPDTQYF

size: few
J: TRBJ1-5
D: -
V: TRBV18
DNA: TGTGCCAGCTCACCAGACCGGGGGCCCCAGCATTTT
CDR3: CASSPDRGPQHF

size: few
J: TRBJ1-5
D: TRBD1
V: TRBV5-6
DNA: TGTGCCAGCAGCTTTGGACAGGGGGCCTCCAATCAGCCCCAGCATTTT
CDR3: CASSFGQGASNQPQHF

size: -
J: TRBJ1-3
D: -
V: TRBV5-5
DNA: TGTGCCAGCAGCTTGGCCCTGGAGGTATCTCCCGGAAACACCATATATTTT
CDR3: CASSLALEVSPGNTIYF

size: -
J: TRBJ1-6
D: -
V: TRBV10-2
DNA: TGCGCCAGCAGTGCCTCGAGCTCCTATAATTCACCCCTCCACTTT
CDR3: CASSASSSYNSPLHF

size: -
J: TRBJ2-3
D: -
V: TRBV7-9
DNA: TGTGCCAGCAGCTTAGGAGGCGGGGCGGCAGATACGCAGTATTTT
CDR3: CASSLGGGAADTQYF

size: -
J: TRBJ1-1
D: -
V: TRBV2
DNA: TGTGCCAGCAGTCCCCAGGGAGGTAGTGAAGCTTTCTTT
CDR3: CASSPQGGSEAFF

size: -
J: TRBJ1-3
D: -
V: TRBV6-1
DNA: TGTGCCAGCAGTGAATCCCTGGGGCAGGCCGGAAACACCATATATTTT
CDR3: CASSESLGQAGNTIYF

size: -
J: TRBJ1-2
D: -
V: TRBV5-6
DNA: TGTGCCAGCAGCGCGGACCCGGGGGGCTACACCTTC
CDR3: CASSADPGGYTF

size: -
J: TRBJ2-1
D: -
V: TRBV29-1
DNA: TGCAGCGTTGAACGGTTGCCGGGTTCTAACTACAATGAGCAGTTCTTC
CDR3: CSVERLPGSNYNEQFF

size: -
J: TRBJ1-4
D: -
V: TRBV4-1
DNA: TGCGCCAGCAGCCGAGGGACAAGTGGAGATGAAAAACTGTTTTTT
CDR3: CASSRGTSGDEKLFF

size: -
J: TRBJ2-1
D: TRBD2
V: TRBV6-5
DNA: TGTGCCAGCAGTTACACTAGCGGTTCCTACAATGAGCAGTTCTTC
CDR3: CASSYTSGSYNEQFF

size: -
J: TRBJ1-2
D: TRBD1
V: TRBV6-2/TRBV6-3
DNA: TGTGCCAGCAGCCTGGGACAGAACTATGGCTACACCTTC
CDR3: CASSLGQNYGYTF

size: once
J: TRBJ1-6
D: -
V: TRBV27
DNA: TGTGCCAGCAGTTCCTGGACAGCAACTAATTCACCCCTCCACTTT
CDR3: CASSSWTATNSPLHF

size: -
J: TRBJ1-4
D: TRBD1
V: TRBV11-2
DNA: TGTGCCAGCAGCTCGACTCCCGGGACAGGGGATGAAAAACTGTTTTTT
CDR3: CASSSTPGTGDEKLFF

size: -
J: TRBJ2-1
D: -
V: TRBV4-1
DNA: TGCGCCAGCAGCCAAGAAGGGCGGGGTCACAGCAATGAGCAGTTCTTC
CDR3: CASSQEGRGHSNEQFF

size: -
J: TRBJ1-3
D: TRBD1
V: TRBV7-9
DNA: TGTGCCAGCAGCCCCCCCCAGGGACAGGGAGCTGGAAACACCATATATTTT
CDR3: CASSPPQGQGAGNTIYF

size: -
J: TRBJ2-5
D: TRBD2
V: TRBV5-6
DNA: TGTGCCAGCAGTTTCGGGCCAGCGGGGGTAGGTCGAGAGACCCAGTACTTC
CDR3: CASSFGPAGVGRETQYF

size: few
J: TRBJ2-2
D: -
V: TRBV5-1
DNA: TGCGCCAGCAGTCCCCGGGAAGGCCTAGCCACCGGGGAGCTGTTTTTT
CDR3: CASSPREGLATGELFF

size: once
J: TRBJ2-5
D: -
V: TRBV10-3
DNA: TGTGCCATCAGTGATGGTGTGAGGCAGCGGGAGACCCAGTACTTC
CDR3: CAISDGVRQRETQYF

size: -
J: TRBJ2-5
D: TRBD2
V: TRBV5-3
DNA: TGTGCCAGAAGCTTGACTAGCGGGGTCTCAGAGACCCAGTACTTC
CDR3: CARSLTSGVSETQYF

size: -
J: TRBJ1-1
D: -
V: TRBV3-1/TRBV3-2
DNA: TGTGCCAGCAGCTTCAACAGGGAAGGGACTGAAGCTTTCTTT
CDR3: CASSFNREGTEAFF

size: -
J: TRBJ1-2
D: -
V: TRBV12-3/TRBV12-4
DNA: TGTGCCAGCAGCACCGGGAGCGAGTACACCTTC
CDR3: CASSTGSEYTF

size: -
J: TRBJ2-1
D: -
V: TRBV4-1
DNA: TGCGCCAGCAGCCCTATGAGAAATGAGCAGTTCTTC
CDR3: CASSPMRNEQFF

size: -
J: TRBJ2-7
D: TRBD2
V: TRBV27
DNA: TGTGCCAGCAGTCCCCGCGACCGGGAGGACTACGAGCAGTACTTC
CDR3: CASSPRDREDYEQYF